These 8 T cell receptor beta chains were all obtained from the same sample, sequenced in a study of T cells in Graves' hyperthyroidism and ophthalmopathy. Amplified regions were TCR beta CDR3 sequences from RNA transcripts. A first-round RT-PCR of the TCR CDR3 used the HTBI primer set. One entry per CDR3 protein results from TCRdb running MiXCR on the multiplex PCR reads. The table has around 400,000 distinct CDR3 sequences, about a sixth seen once. The source material was blood. Source of these receptors: a woman aged 18-30 years with Graves' hyperthyroidism that later progressed to Graves' ophthalmopathy.

This clonotype was found many times. This chain links TRBV6-2 or TRBV6-3 with TRBJ2-3; TRBD2 matches at 10 bases. Germline trimming cut 2 bases from V and 3 bases from J; bases unmatched to any gene: 14. CDR3 length: 19 amino acids. Germline V gives CDR1 MNHEY, CDR2 SVGEGT. This chain's CDR3 is CASSYDLSGRRGVTDTQYF. The CDR3 DNA is TGTGCCAGCAGTTACGACCTTAGCGGGAGGCGAGGTGTAACAGATACGCAGTATTTT.

The gene calls are TRBV6-2 or TRBV6-3 and TRBJ2-2, with 7 bases aligning to TRBD1. V lost 2 bases, J lost 6 bases, and 9 bases stayed unmatched. The CDR3 runs to 16 residues. CDR1 MNHEY and CDR2 SVGEGT come from the germline V gene. The CDR3 region is CASSYQRLGGAGELFF. The CDR3 region has the DNA TGTGCCAGCAGTTACCAGAGATTAGGGGGCGCCGGGGAGCTGTTTTTT.

This clonotype came up many times. The V and J genes are TRBV5-1 and TRBJ2-6; D is possibly TRBD1 (5 bases). The germline CDR1 and CDR2 sequences are SGHRS and YFSETQ. CDR3 size: 15 residues. Trimming left V 3 bases short and J 0 bases short, with 7 bases between. CDR3 nucleotide sequence: TGCGCCAGCAGCTGGGGCGCCTCTGGGGCCAACGTCCTGACTTTC. Its translation is CASSWGASGANVLTF.

This clonotype was seen only a few times. V is TRBV19 and J is TRBJ2-1; 7 positions match TRBD1. Germline V gene sequence: CDR1 LNHDA, CDR2 SQIVND (reference sequence). The CDR3 has 14 amino acids. The trim removed 5 bases at V and 7 bases at J, leaving 8 bases unmatched. The CDR3 protein is CASSLRPRGNEQFF. CDR3 sequence (DNA): TGTGCCAGTAGTCTCCGACCCAGGGGGAATGAGCAGTTCTTC.

This clonotype showed up just a few times. The chain links TRBV12-3 or TRBV12-4 to TRBJ1-5; perhaps TRBD1 as D (5 bases). The CDR3 sequence is 13 residues long. The V end was cut by 3 bases, the J end by 7 bases, with 10 bases between. The CDR3 loop is CASSLRGFQPQHF. The CDR3 bases are TGTGCCAGCAGTTTGAGGGGTTTCCAGCCCCAGCATTTT.

Many counts were recorded for this clonotype. V is TRBV12-3 or TRBV12-4 and J is TRBJ2-5, with TRBD2 matching 8 bases. J was trimmed by 5 bases and V by 2 bases; bases with no gene match: 7. The CDR3 runs to 15 residues. DNA of the CDR3: TGTGCCAGCAGTTTAAGTGGGCGCGGGGGGGAGACCCAGTACTTC. Residues: CASSLSGRGGETQYF.

This clonotype has at least ten counts. The chain links TRBV5-8 to TRBJ2-5; perhaps D is TRBD1 or TRBD2 (6 bases each). The CDR3 covers 14 residues. Trimming pared 1 base from V and 5 bases from J, leaving 12 bases between. Per the germline V gene, CDR1 is SGHTS and CDR2 is YDEGEE. The CDR3 region is CASSLMGGGETQYF. CDR3 bases: TGTGCCAGCAGCTTGATGGGGGGCGGCGAGACCCAGTACTTC.

There are many counts of this clonotype. This rearrangement joins TRBV3-1 to TRBJ2-7, with 8 bases matching TRBD1. The CDR3 runs 13 residues. CDR1 is LGHDT, CDR2 YNNKEL, per germline (reference sequence). After removal of 5 bases from V and 6 bases from J, the junction contained 6 bases not matched to a gene. The CDR3 loop reads CASSSRTGLEQYF. The DNA for the CDR3 is TGTGCCAGCAGCTCACGGACAGGGCTCGAGCAGTACTTC.